A selection of T cell receptor beta chains follows, all from one sample in a study of shared clonotypes between healthy human individuals. Measured with immunoSEQ multiplex PCR; TCRdb has only the in-frame clones, and not every one. The top ten hold approximately 0.12% of the sample, which has around 610,000 clones, around 96% seen once. Sequenced input: naive CD8+ T cells sorted from blood. The receptors shown here come from a woman aged 30 to 39 in good health. CDR3s include the opening cysteine and the closing phenylalanine or tryptophan. A D gene is named only where the DNA matches it firmly. A row's size may be missing; if present it is once, few, many or a size class.

size: NA
D: NA
J: TRBJ1-4
length: 12
V: TRBV29-1
CDR3: CSVEAGGEKLFF
DNA: TGCAGCGTTGAAGCTGGGGGGGAAAAACTGTTTTTT

size: NA
D: NA
J: TRBJ2-7
length: 15
V: TRBV7-7
CDR3: CASSLEGSGNYEQYF
DNA: TGTGCCAGCAGCTTAGAAGGTTCAGGAAACTACGAGCAGTACTTC

size: NA
D: TRBD1
J: TRBJ2-2
length: 17
V: TRBV5-1
CDR3: CASSLEGQGANTGELFF
DNA: TGCGCCAGCAGCTTGGAGGGACAGGGGGCCAACACCGGGGAGCTGTTTTTT

size: once
D: TRBD1
J: TRBJ1-2
length: 16
V: TRBV6-6
CDR3: CASMGTGGSSNYGYTF
DNA: TGTGCCAGCATGGGGACAGGGGGCTCCTCTAACTATGGCTACACCTTC

size: NA
D: TRBD2
J: TRBJ2-1
length: 15
V: TRBV27
CDR3: CASSHLAGVANEQFF
DNA: TGTGCCAGCTCCCATCTAGCGGGAGTGGCCAATGAGCAGTTCTTC

size: NA
D: NA
J: TRBJ1-2
length: 15
V: TRBV28
CDR3: CASTPLPEYNYGYTF
DNA: TGTGCCAGCACTCCCCTCCCTGAGTACAACTATGGCTACACCTTC

size: NA
D: TRBD2
J: TRBJ2-1
length: 15
V: TRBV6-5
CDR3: CASSYGTSGKNEQFF
DNA: TGTGCCAGCAGTTACGGTACTAGCGGGAAAAATGAGCAGTTCTTC

size: NA
D: TRBD1
J: TRBJ2-2
length: 16
V: TRBV19
CDR3: CASSHRDRGRTGELFF
DNA: TGTGCCAGTAGTCACCGGGACAGGGGGCGGACCGGGGAGCTGTTTTTT

size: NA
D: TRBD2
J: TRBJ2-5
length: 15
V: TRBV7-8
CDR3: CASSSRAGGSETQYF
DNA: TGTGCCAGCAGCTCCAGGGCGGGAGGGTCAGAGACCCAGTACTTC

size: NA
D: NA
J: TRBJ2-1
length: 15
V: TRBV5-4
CDR3: CASSLGFGTYNEQFF
DNA: TGTGCCAGCAGCTTGGGCTTTGGGACATACAATGAGCAGTTCTTC

size: NA
D: NA
J: TRBJ2-1
length: 16
V: TRBV11-3
CDR3: CASSLGSLAPGGEQFF
DNA: TGTGCCAGCAGCTTAGGGTCGCTGGCTCCTGGGGGTGAGCAGTTCTTC

size: NA
D: NA
J: TRBJ2-1
length: 14
V: TRBV9
CDR3: CASSEQGLGDEQFF
DNA: TGTGCCAGCAGCGAACAGGGACTCGGCGATGAGCAGTTCTTC

size: NA
D: TRBD1
J: TRBJ1-2
length: 15
V: TRBV7-2
CDR3: CASSRPGTEKYGYTF
DNA: TGTGCCAGCAGCCGACCGGGGACAGAAAAATATGGCTACACCTTC

size: NA
D: TRBD1
J: TRBJ2-2
length: 17
V: TRBV7-6
CDR3: CASSFMTPGQGAGELFF
DNA: TGTGCCAGCAGCTTTATGACACCGGGACAGGGGGCCGGGGAGCTGTTTTTT

size: once
D: NA
J: TRBJ2-7
length: 15
V: TRBV28
CDR3: CASSFIGTISYEQYF
DNA: TGTGCCAGCAGTTTTATCGGGACCATCTCCTACGAGCAGTACTTC

size: NA
D: NA
J: TRBJ2-1
length: 13
V: TRBV7-9
CDR3: CASSLAPQNEQFF
DNA: TGTGCCAGCAGCTTAGCGCCTCAAAATGAGCAGTTCTTC

size: NA
D: TRBD2
J: TRBJ2-1
length: 18
V: TRBV28
CDR3: CASSTTSGSKVLNNEQFF
DNA: TGTGCCAGCAGCACGACTAGCGGGAGTAAGGTATTGAACAATGAGCAGTTCTTC

size: NA
D: TRBD1
J: TRBJ1-5
length: 15
V: TRBV4-1
CDR3: CASSHRQGGNQPQHF
DNA: TGCGCCAGCAGCCATAGACAGGGTGGCAATCAGCCCCAGCATTTT

size: NA
D: NA
J: TRBJ1-5
length: 14
V: TRBV28
CDR3: CATRDTYSNQPQHF
DNA: TGTGCCACCAGGGACACTTATAGCAATCAGCCCCAGCATTTT

size: NA
D: NA
J: TRBJ1-3
length: 17
V: TRBV27
CDR3: CASSPLGQVYSGNTIYF
DNA: TGTGCCAGCAGTCCCTTGGGACAAGTCTACTCTGGAAACACCATATATTTT

size: NA
D: NA
J: TRBJ2-7
length: 12
V: TRBV5-4
CDR3: CASSLGSREQYF
DNA: TGTGCCAGCAGCTTGGGATCGCGCGAGCAGTACTTC

size: NA
D: TRBD2
J: TRBJ2-3
length: 17
V: TRBV4-1
CDR3: CASSHLASGWVTDTQYF
DNA: TGCGCCAGCAGCCACTTGGCTAGCGGGTGGGTTACAGATACGCAGTATTTT

size: NA
D: NA
J: TRBJ1-2
length: 11
V: TRBV10-2
CDR3: CASWGGDGYTF
DNA: TGCGCCAGCTGGGGGGGGGACGGCTACACCTTC

size: NA
D: NA
J: TRBJ2-1
length: 15
V: TRBV27
CDR3: CASSPLGGRYNEQFF
DNA: TGTGCCAGCAGTCCCCTCGGAGGTCGCTACAATGAGCAGTTCTTC

size: once
D: TRBD2
J: TRBJ2-7
length: 16
V: TRBV2
CDR3: CASSDGVTSGSLEQYF
DNA: TGTGCCAGCAGTGATGGTGTAACTAGCGGGTCCCTAGAGCAGTACTTC

size: NA
D: NA
J: TRBJ2-3
length: 14
V: TRBV4-1
CDR3: CASSQEGPVDTQYF
DNA: TGCGCCAGCAGCCAAGAAGGGCCCGTGGATACGCAGTATTTT

size: NA
D: TRBD1
J: TRBJ1-2
length: 20
V: TRBV15
CDR3: CATSREPIVLNRGREYGYTF
DNA: TGTGCCACCAGCAGAGAGCCGATTGTACTAAACAGGGGGCGCGAATATGGCTACACCTTC

size: NA
D: NA
J: TRBJ2-7
length: 13
V: TRBV13
CDR3: CASSLGQNYEQYF
DNA: TGTGCCAGCAGCTTAGGCCAGAACTACGAGCAGTACTTC

size: NA
D: NA
J: TRBJ1-1
length: 12
V: TRBV28
CDR3: CASSPENTEAFF
DNA: TGTGCCAGCAGCCCAGAGAACACTGAAGCTTTCTTT

size: once
D: TRBD1
J: TRBJ1-5
length: 16
V: TRBV19
CDR3: CASGQGRIYGNQPQHF
DNA: TGTGCCAGCGGACAGGGGAGGATTTACGGCAATCAGCCCCAGCATTTT

size: NA
D: NA
J: TRBJ1-5
length: 15
V: TRBV27
CDR3: CASSLARGPLQPQHF
DNA: TGTGCCAGCAGTTTAGCCAGGGGACCTCTTCAGCCCCAGCATTTT

size: NA
D: TRBD2
J: TRBJ2-3
length: 18
V: TRBV2
CDR3: CASSESSGRAPSTDTQYF
DNA: TGTGCCAGCAGTGAAAGTAGCGGGAGGGCCCCTAGCACAGATACGCAGTATTTT

size: NA
D: NA
J: TRBJ2-3
length: 16
V: TRBV2
CDR3: CASSTRQSTSTDTQYF
DNA: TGTGCCAGCAGCACTAGACAGTCGACTAGCACAGATACGCAGTATTTT

size: NA
D: TRBD2
J: TRBJ2-2
length: 16
V: TRBV7-6
CDR3: CASSLGLAGGNGELFF
DNA: TGTGCCAGCAGCTTAGGACTAGCGGGAGGGAACGGGGAGCTGTTTTTT

size: NA
D: TRBD2
J: TRBJ2-5
length: 16
V: TRBV14
CDR3: CASSQKLRLAGETQYF
DNA: TGTGCCAGCAGCCAAAAGCTGAGATTAGCGGGAGAGACCCAGTACTTC

size: NA
D: TRBD2
J: TRBJ2-1
length: 21
V: TRBV14
CDR3: CASSQGPGARTSGRASNEQFF
DNA: TGTGCCAGCAGCCAAGGTCCAGGGGCAAGGACTAGCGGGAGGGCAAGTAATGAGCAGTTCTTC

size: NA
D: TRBD1
J: TRBJ1-4
length: 16
V: TRBV10-3
CDR3: CAISDSKEGAYEKLFF
DNA: TGTGCCATCAGTGATTCCAAGGAGGGGGCTTATGAAAAACTGTTTTTT

size: NA
D: TRBD1
J: TRBJ2-7
length: 15
V: TRBV11-2
CDR3: CASSSWDRLSYEQYF
DNA: TGTGCCAGCAGCTCCTGGGACAGACTCTCCTACGAGCAGTACTTC

size: NA
D: NA
J: TRBJ2-2
length: 14
V: TRBV19
CDR3: CASSIPSYTGELFF
DNA: TGTGCCAGTAGTATCCCCTCATACACCGGGGAGCTGTTTTTT

size: NA
D: NA
J: TRBJ1-3
length: 14
V: TRBV9
CDR3: CASSGAWSSNTIYF
DNA: TGTGCCAGCAGCGGAGCATGGAGCAGCAACACCATATATTTT

size: NA
D: NA
J: TRBJ1-2
length: 14
V: TRBV4-1
CDR3: CASSQGTKDYGYTF
DNA: TGCGCCAGCAGCCAGGGGACTAAGGACTATGGCTACACCTTC

size: NA
D: TRBD2
J: TRBJ2-7
length: 15
V: TRBV6-1
CDR3: CASSEEAGHTYEQYF
DNA: TGTGCCAGCAGTGAGGAAGCGGGGCACACCTACGAGCAGTACTTC

size: NA
D: NA
J: TRBJ1-1
length: 14
V: TRBV19
CDR3: CATKAGQEGTEAFF
DNA: TGTGCCACCAAAGCTGGGCAGGAGGGTACTGAAGCTTTCTTT

size: NA
D: NA
J: TRBJ2-1
length: 13
V: TRBV27
CDR3: CASSPPTYNEQFF
DNA: TGTGCCAGCAGCCCTCCCACCTACAATGAGCAGTTCTTC

size: NA
D: NA
J: TRBJ1-1
length: 13
V: TRBV29-1
CDR3: CSVDRRMNTEAFF
DNA: TGCAGCGTTGATAGACGGATGAACACTGAAGCTTTCTTT

size: NA
D: TRBD1
J: TRBJ2-7
length: 16
V: TRBV4-1
CDR3: CASSQEGGPRGPEQYF
DNA: TGCGCCAGCAGCCAAGAAGGGGGGCCCAGGGGGCCCGAGCAGTACTTC

size: NA
D: NA
J: TRBJ2-7
length: 14
V: TRBV27
CDR3: CASSAGTEAMEQYF
DNA: TGTGCCAGCAGTGCCGGGACGGAGGCCATGGAGCAGTACTTC

size: NA
D: NA
J: TRBJ2-5
length: 16
V: TRBV4-2
CDR3: CASSQEGWGFGETQYF
DNA: TGTGCCAGCAGCCAAGAAGGATGGGGATTTGGGGAGACCCAGTACTTC

size: NA
D: NA
J: TRBJ1-5
length: 19
V: TRBV11-2
CDR3: CASSLGDVRGALSNQPQHF
DNA: TGTGCCAGCAGCTTAGGTGACGTTCGGGGAGCCCTCAGCAATCAGCCCCAGCATTTT